This TCR beta chain was sequenced for a study of shared clonotypes between healthy human individuals (dated by TCRdb to about 2020). For the wider study: A couple of women and a few men aged 18 to 49 years were included in the cohort. For each donor, three plates each were used for CD4 naive and CD4 memory, two plates were used for CD8 naive, and one plate was used for CD8 memory. To estimate repertoire size and how much clonotype sharing occurs between individuals, the study deeply sequenced the blood TCR repertoires of 5 or 6 healthy adults. To increase sequencing depth and limit assay-specific biases, different laboratories used diverse techniques to prepare libraries and sequence TCR repertoires. Leukapheresis yielded between about 0.85 and 10 billion PBMCs per donor.

Beyond this particular receptor, the publication reports: Because the study included only a small number of donors, the genetic and exposure-history diversity represented was limited. Sampling was limited to blood, and TCR repertoires in tissue likely differ from TCR repertoires in blood. When a few donors were compared, the shared fraction of clonotypes was around 5.1% for naive CD4, 3.5% to 4% for naive CD8, roughly 2.5% for memory CD4, and approximately 0.4% for memory CD8. Incomplete sequencing was indicated by rarefaction of sorted-subset datasets, despite the large sequencing depth. Compared with non-shared clonotypes, the clonotypes found in all four sorted-subset donors had higher generation probabilities. Based on pairwise subsampling, the degree of clonotype sharing among donors was expected to be affected by sequencing depth. Naive subsets generally had larger estimated clonotype richness than memory subsets did.

Healthy HIV-negative adults with no recently reported acute infections or vaccinations were included as donors. Every donor was a Caucasian adult living in Nashville, Tennessee, USA. Magnetic negative selection was used to enrich CD4+ T cells, after which naive cells were positively selected on CD45RA and the negative fraction became the memory subset. Blood was collected by leukapheresis, and PBMCs were isolated by Ficoll-Histopaque density gradient centrifugation and then cryopreserved in liquid nitrogen vapor phase. Analytical flow cytometry was used to check the purity and quantity of every magnetically sorted T cell population. Genomic DNA was isolated from each sorted fraction and quantified by UV absorbance on a Nanodrop 2000c. On this clone: The target of this receptor is not known. No base quality information exists; no much larger clone differs at one position.

Using the deep immunoSEQ assay, multiplex PCR amplified TCR CDR3 regions from genomic DNA. Extracted genomic DNA from each cell subset was distributed evenly across all wells of several immunoSEQ 96-well plates, and each plate was treated as a replicate. For sorted subsets, about 200 ng genomic DNA, equal to 30,000 to 35,000 T cell genomes, was loaded into each replicate PCR. The purified libraries were quantified using a Qubit 3.0 fluorometer, sized with a Bioanalyzer 2100, and then quantified again using the KAPA Library Quantification kit. Each immunoSEQ 96-well plate was sequenced on its own single-read 150-cycle Illumina NextSeq 550 flow cell. As for how the authors treated the data: The immunoSEQ output contained only junctional sequences without quality scores, so filtering could not match that applied to full-length reads. Sequences were annotated with PyIR, a Python wrapper for IgBLAST v1.9, using IMGT germline references to assign V/J genes and CDR3. Reads were filtered out if the reads had weak V/J assignments (E-value above 1e-6), no CDR3, stop codons, out-of-frame junctions, or ambiguous translated residues. V3J clonotypes were defined as sequences sharing an identical inferred V gene, J gene, and CDR3 amino acid sequence. The percentage overlap between two repertoires was calculated by dividing the number of shared unique clonotypes by the size of the smaller repertoire. Three approaches were used to assess repertoire richness: RTK rarefaction, the Chao1 estimator, and Recon v2.1 estimates of unobserved clonotypes. Generation probabilities were computed with OLGA for all TCRbeta clonotypes obtained by the gDNA method from several donors. The clones in this table, taken by TCRdb from immuneACCESS, are in-frame only. Not every clone is retained; where verified, under half of the shortfall comes from an unresolved V gene, and the cause of the rest is unknown. V and J calls plus clone size are reproduced from that table; the DNA served to infer D and trimming. For this sample the table gives some 2.3 million clones, of which about 92% were detected only once. Around 0.4% of the sample rests with the top ten.

The CDR3 runs 13 residues from the cysteine to the phenylalanine. The DNA shown is the 39-base CDR3, in frame from base 1. Taken from the germline V gene, the CDR1 and CDR2 loops are SQVTM and ANQGSEA. Trimming removed 2 bases from V and 3 bases from J, leaving 8 bases between the germline ends. The receptor's source is a man aged 18 to 29 in good health. Some clones in this sample may be carry-over from other donors' samples. This sequence uses TRBV29-1 and TRBJ1-3, with an unclear D gene assignment. The specimen was naive CD4+ T cells from PBMCs. The cell subset or site label, read with the paper, signifies: CD45RA+ positively selected. The nucleotide sequence is given as TGCAGCGTTGAAACCGGGATTGGAAACACCATATATTTT. This yields the protein CSVETGIGNTIYF.